This T cell receptor (beta chain) was obtained from a study of blood T cell repertoires in COVID-19. TCRdb keeps only in-frame clones here, not all; method: immunoSEQ multiplex PCR. The table lists around 72,000 clones, roughly 90% of them singletons. There are 12 residues in the CDR3. Concerning this clone: One end of the junction fails to match germline, which may point to a read error.

The chain employs TRBV12-3 or TRBV12-4 and TRBJ2-1; 7 bases match TRBD2. This receptor was obtained from a man aged 45-65 years with acute or convalescent COVID-19. Source material: peripheral blood. The DNA for the CDR3 is TGTGCCAGCAGTTGGGGGGGTAAGAATGTGGTCTTC. This encodes CASSWGGKNVVF.